Below are 20 T cell receptor beta chains sequenced from a single sample in a study of T cells in Graves' hyperthyroidism and ophthalmopathy (dated by TCRdb to the late 2010s). Library generation was performed with multiplex PCR. The sequencer was an Illumina HiSeq 2000. TCR beta CDR3 regions were amplified from RNA transcripts. The TCR CDR3 was subjected to a first round of RT-PCR using the HTBI primer set and the Qiagen OneStep RT-PCR kit. Clones were called with MiXCR by TCRdb after fastp trimmed the public reads at Q25, and only in-frame beta chains were retained. Entries are consolidated by CDR3 protein sequence, retaining the most common genes and DNA. This sample is represented by approximately 590,000 distinct CDR3 sequences; 15% to 18% of them were singletons. Around 6.6% of the sample belongs to the ten largest clones. Sequencing used blood. These TCRs come from a woman in her twenties or thirties with Graves' hyperthyroidism.

In this sample, this clonotype turned up many times. The rearrangement joins TRBV6-2 or TRBV6-3 to TRBJ2-7, with a tentative D call TRBD2 (5 bases). Germline lookup yields CDR1 MNHEY and CDR2 SVGEGT. This CDR3 comprises 17 residues. Trimming pared 0 bases from V and 2 bases from J, leaving 17 bases between. The CDR3 sequence is CASSYSRKSGPTYEQYF. DNA for the CDR3: TGTGCCAGCAGTTACTCGAGGAAAAGCGGCCCTACCTACGAGCAGTACTTC.

The sample holds many counts of this clonotype. V and J are TRBV30 and TRBJ2-7; 9 bases agree with TRBD2. The germline gives CDR1 GTSNPN, CDR2 SVGIG (reference sequence). V lost 1 base to trimming and J lost 0 bases; unmatched junction nucleotides: 7. This CDR3 is 16 amino acids long. The CDR3 DNA sequence: TGTGCCTGGAGTGCCACAGTAGCGGGAGACTCCTACGAGCAGTACTTC. Translating gives CAWSATVAGDSYEQYF.

This clonotype was counted at least ten times. The V call is TRBV3-1, the J call TRBJ1-6, with no clear D. Germline V lookup: CDR1 LGHDT, CDR2 YNNKEL (reference sequence). The CDR3 covers 16 residues. The V and J ends lost 0 bases and 4 bases respectively, with 10 bases between them. The CDR3 nucleotides are TGTGCCAGCAGCCAAGATCTTGGCCATTATAATTCACCCCTCCACTTT. Translation gives CASSQDLGHYNSPLHF.

In the case of this clonotype: With a much larger clone just one base away, this may be a read error. The genes are TRBV27 and TRBJ2-3, with D tentatively TRBD2 (6 bases). From germline, CDR1 is MNHEY and CDR2 SMNVEV (reference sequence). The CDR3 consists of 16 residues. CDR3 protein: CASSLALGGVTDTRYF. The CDR3 coding sequence is TGTGCCAGCAGTTTGGCTCTCGGGGGTGTAACAGATACGCGGTATTTT.

The V and J genes are TRBV6-1 and TRBJ1-1, with unresolved D. This CDR3 has 15 amino acids. Trimming removed 7 bases from V and 0 bases from J, with 15 bases in between. CDR1 and CDR2 (germline): MNHNS, SASEGT. CDR3 sequence (DNA): TGTGCCAGCATTCTCCGGTGGGCAGTGAACACTGAAGCTTTCTTT. Residues: CASILRWAVNTEAFF.

The chain couples TRBV7-8 to TRBJ1-2, with 8 bases identical to TRBD1. J gave up 5 bases and V 5 bases, and 10 bases lay outside the gene matches. The germline V gene encodes CDR1 SGHVS and CDR2 FQNEAQ. This CDR3 region has 15 residues. The CDR3 sequence is CASSPTARQGYGYTF. The CDR3 DNA sequence: TGTGCCAGCAGCCCGACAGCTCGACAGGGGTATGGCTACACCTTC.

This clonotype appeared many times. The chain joins TRBV5-6 to TRBJ2-7; 10 nucleotides line up with TRBD2. The CDR3 extends over 14 amino acids. Trimming took 6 bases from V and 7 from J; bases not matched to a gene: 10. Per germline, CDR1 SGHDT and CDR2 YYEEEE. The CDR3: CASTLLAGPGEQYF. The CDR3 DNA is TGTGCCAGCACCCTACTAGCGGGGCCAGGGGAGCAGTACTTC.

This clonotype was observed many times. V usage is TRBV10-3 and J usage is TRBJ2-1, with D perhaps being TRBD1 or TRBD2 (5 bases each). The CDR3 is made up of 15 amino acids. From germline, CDR1 is ENHRY and CDR2 SYGVKD. The V gene lost 5 bases and the J gene lost 5 bases, with 16 bases spanning the gap. CDR3 sequence: CAISYRDPSHNEQFF. The CDR3 coding sequence is TGTGCCATCAGTTACCGGGACCCCTCACACAATGAGCAGTTCTTC.

In its sample, this clonotype was seen a few times. The chain employs TRBV19 and TRBJ2-2; possible D gene TRBD2, 6 bases. Per the germline V gene, CDR1 is LNHDA and CDR2 is SQIVND (reference sequence). This CDR3 is built from 12 residues. V was cut by 10 bases and J by 5 bases, with 11 bases left in between. The CDR3 nucleotides read TGTGCCACGGGGCTAGCGACCGGGGAGCTGTTTTTT. It specifies CATGLATGELFF.

This clonotype showed up many times. The chain uses TRBV20-1 and TRBJ2-1; D perhaps matches TRBD1 (5 bases). Germline V gives CDR1 DFQATT, CDR2 SNEGSKA (reference sequence). The CDR3 length is 13 residues. V gave up 4 bases and J gave up 4 bases, with 11 bases separating them. The CDR3 is CSANHRNYNEQFF. CDR3 nucleotides: TGCAGTGCTAATCACAGGAATTACAATGAGCAGTTCTTC.

This sequence joins TRBV15 and TRBJ2-7, with 11 positions matching TRBD2. Germline V lookup: CDR1 LNHNV, CDR2 YYDKDF (reference sequence). The CDR3 covers 18 residues. J gave up 0 bases and V 1 base, and 8 bases lay outside the gene matches. CDR3: CATSRVGSGRASSYEQYF. CDR3 nucleotide sequence: TGTGCCACCAGCAGAGTTGGTAGCGGGAGGGCGAGCTCCTACGAGCAGTACTTC.

This clonotype was detected many times. This chain joins TRBV6-2 or TRBV6-3 and TRBJ2-2; 10 nucleotides agree with TRBD2. Germline lookup yields CDR1 MNHEY and CDR2 SVGEGT. This CDR3 spans 18 amino acids. Germline trimming cut 2 bases from V and 4 bases from J; bases unmatched to any gene: 10. The CDR3: CASSYTRSGRAFTGELFF. CDR3 DNA: TGTGCCAGCAGTTACACGAGGAGCGGGAGGGCCTTCACCGGGGAGCTGTTTTTT.

In this sample, this clonotype turned up many times. The chain combines TRBV2 with TRBJ2-7; TRBD2 might be the D (5 bases). Germline assignment: CDR1 SNHLY and CDR2 FYNNEI. The V gene lost 7 bases and the J gene lost 2 bases, with 24 bases spanning the gap. CDR3 length: 17 residues. The CDR3 region has the DNA TGTGCCAGCAAATTCCCTAGCAGCGGACCCACTACCTACGAGCAGTACTTC. Residues: CASKFPSSGPTTYEQYF.

This clonotype was detected many times. V gene TRBV28 combines with J gene TRBJ1-4; 8 bases map to TRBD1. This CDR3 region has 16 residues. After removal of 4 bases from V and 3 bases from J, the junction contained 7 bases not matched to a gene. Germline V lookup: CDR1 MDHEN, CDR2 SYDVKM. The CDR3 loop is CASSSGTGDPNEKLFF. For the CDR3, the DNA is TGTGCCAGCAGTTCCGGGACAGGCGATCCTAATGAAAAACTGTTTTTT.

This clonotype was seen repeatedly, ten times or more. V is TRBV7-2 and J is TRBJ2-1, with a weak D call TRBD2 (5 bases). V gave up 1 base and J gave up 1 base, with 11 bases separating them. This CDR3 comprises 16 residues. The germline CDR1 and CDR2 sequences are SGHTA and FQGNSA. This CDR3 is CASSLGRGQSYNEQFF. For the CDR3, the DNA is TGTGCCAGCAGCTTAGGTCGCGGGCAGTCCTACAATGAGCAGTTCTTC.

J is TRBJ2-1 and V is TRBV28; D is uncertain. Germline V gives CDR1 MDHEN, CDR2 SYDVKM. Trimming took 4 bases from V and 10 from J, leaving 14 bases between them. The CDR3 is 13 amino acids. CDR3 loop: CASSSQIKGEQFF. In DNA form, the CDR3 reads TGTGCCAGCAGTTCCCAAATAAAGGGAGAGCAGTTCTTC.

This clonotype turned up a few times. V gene TRBV5-4 combines with J gene TRBJ2-1; 10 bases line up with TRBD2. Germline-derived CDR1 and CDR2 are SGHNT and YYREEE (reference sequence). This CDR3 has 16 residues. After removal of 0 bases from V and 6 bases from J, the junction contained 6 bases not matched to a gene. The CDR3, as DNA: TGTGCCAGCAGCTTGGAACTAGCGGGGTTACTCAATGAGCAGTTCTTC. Protein sequence: CASSLELAGLLNEQFF. Full variable domain (missing parts from reference TRBV5-4 and TRBJ2-1): ETGVTQSPTHLIKTRGQQVTLRCSSQSGHNTVSWYQQALGQGPQFIFQYYREEENGRGNFPPRFSGLQFPNYSSELNVNALELDDSALYLCASSLELAGLLNEQFFGPGTRLTVL.

The chain recombines TRBV25-1 with TRBJ2-1; 7 bases match TRBD2. Germline CDR1 is MGHDK and CDR2 is SYGVNS. This CDR3 is built from 13 residues. V dropped 5 bases and J dropped 7; count of bases not matched to a gene: 5. In nucleotides, the CDR3 is TGTGCCAGCAGTTTGCGGGAGTCGAATGAGCAGTTCTTC. Its protein product is CASSLRESNEQFF.

A few counts support this clonotype. This chain connects TRBV11-2 to TRBJ2-1, with 11 bases lining up with TRBD2. CDR3 length: 15 amino acids. Germline values: CDR1 SGHAT, CDR2 FQNNGV. Unmatched junction bases numbered 8, after V lost 5 bases and J lost 8 bases. CDR3 nucleotide sequence: TGTGCCAGCAGCGAACAACTAGCGGGAGTCTATGAGCAGTTCTTC. Translation gives CASSEQLAGVYEQFF.

The gene calls are TRBV20-1 and TRBJ2-1, with 10 bases identical to TRBD1. The CDR3 contains 13 residues. V was pared by 7 bases and J by 7 bases, with 7 bases of the junction left unmatched. Germline CDR1 reads DFQATT; CDR2 reads SNEGSKA (reference sequence). The CDR3 DNA follows: TGCAGTGGTTTGGACAGGGGGAGGAATGAGCAGTTCTTC. Translation: CSGLDRGRNEQFF.